This T cell receptor beta chain came from a study of blood T cell repertoires in COVID-19. For the study at large: Collection of acute and convalescent COVID-19 samples took place in the United States, Italy and Spain. In each case, the material was cDNA or gDNA derived from T cells, B-cell-depleted T cells, or PBMCs.

Libraries were prepared by immunoSEQ multiplex PCR; TCRdb keeps only in-frame clonotypes and omits some of them. This sample has about 120,000 clones, with 90% found just once. This CDR3 contains 14 residues. CDR1 and CDR2 (germline): LGHDT, YNNKEL (reference sequence). The trim removed 8 bases at V and 8 bases at J, leaving 10 bases unmatched. The gene calls are TRBV3-1 (or the pseudogene TRBV3-2) and TRBJ2-1, with 9 positions matching TRBD2. The TCR sequence derives from a human donor with active COVID-19. The donor label of this sample is uncertain. Sequenced input: peripheral blood. Here the CDR3 DNA reads TGTGCCAGCGCCGCTCTAGCGGGGAGCGATGAGCAGTTCTTC. It specifies CASAALAGSDEQFF.